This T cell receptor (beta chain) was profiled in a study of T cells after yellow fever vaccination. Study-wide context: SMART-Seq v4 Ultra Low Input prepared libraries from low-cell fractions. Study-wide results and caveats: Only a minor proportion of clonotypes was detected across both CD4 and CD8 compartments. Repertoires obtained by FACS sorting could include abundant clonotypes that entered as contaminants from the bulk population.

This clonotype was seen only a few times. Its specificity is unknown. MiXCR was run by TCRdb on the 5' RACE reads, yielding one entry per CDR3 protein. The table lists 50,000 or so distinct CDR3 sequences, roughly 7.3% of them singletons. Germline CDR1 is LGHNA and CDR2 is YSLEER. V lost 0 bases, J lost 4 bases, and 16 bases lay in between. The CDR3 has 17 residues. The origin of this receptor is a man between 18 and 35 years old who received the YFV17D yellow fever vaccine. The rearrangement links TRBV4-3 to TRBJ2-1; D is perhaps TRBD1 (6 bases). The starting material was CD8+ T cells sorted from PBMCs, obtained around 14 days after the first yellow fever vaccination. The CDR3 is CASSQEFRGLGYNEQFF. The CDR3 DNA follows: TGCGCCAGCAGCCAAGAGTTCAGGGGCCTGGGGTACAATGAGCAGTTCTTC.